This T cell receptor beta chain was observed in a study of blood T cell repertoires in COVID-19. Across the study: Italy, Spain and the United States were the sources of the convalescent and acute COVID-19 samples. Sources were T cells, B-cell-depleted T cells, or PBMCs; the material itself was cDNA or gDNA.

In the original workflow: By means of reference gene primer amplification, nucleated cell counts were estimated. Data came from immunoSEQ multiplex PCR; TCRdb stores just in-frame clones and leaves some out. That table furnishes V, J and clone size, whereas the DNA furnished D and trimming. The sample carries approximately 140,000 clones, around 82% recorded once. Cohort placement rested on clinical history that participants reported themselves. V lost 8 bases and J lost 3, with 14 bases in between. Germline lookup yields CDR1 KGHSH and CDR2 LQKENI. The CDR3 consists of 15 residues. The genes are TRBV18 and TRBJ2-6; the D gene is possibly TRBD1 (6 bases). The sequence came from a man in his forties with acute COVID-19. Sample: PBMCs or T cells enriched from blood (not recorded which). The CDR3 protein is CASTYTGYGANVLTF. The CDR3 bases are TGTGCCAGCACCTATACAGGGTATGGGGCCAACGTCCTGACTTTC.